One and the same sample provided the 10 T cell receptor beta chains below, sequenced in a study of shared clonotypes between healthy human individuals. Clones were sequenced by immunoSEQ multiplex PCR, and TCRdb holds only the in-frame ones, with some missing. The sample lists around 500,000 clones; roughly 78% were seen once. Sequencing used PBMCs. The receptor set was obtained from a woman between 40 and 55 years old in good health. Some clones in this sample may be carry-over from other donors' samples.

The chain is built from TRBV5-1 and TRBJ2-7; D is unresolved. Trimming pared 1 base from V and 5 bases from J, leaving 13 bases between. CDR3 length: 14 residues. Germline CDR1 is SGHRS and CDR2 is YFSETQ. CDR3 DNA sequence: TGCGCCAGCAGCTTGACAGCTGGGTCCAACGAGCAGTACTTC. Translation gives CASSLTAGSNEQYF.

The DNA of the CDR3 is TGTGCCAGCAGTTCCCAGAGGCCGTTCTCTGGAAACACCATATATTTT. Protein sequence: CASSSQRPFSGNTIYF. The chain has TRBV28 and TRBJ1-3; unclear D gene. The CDR3 sequence is 16 residues long. From germline, CDR1 is MDHEN and CDR2 SYDVKM. V lost 4 bases and J lost 0, with 13 bases in between.

This clone turned up a few times. The rearrangement joins TRBV5-4 to TRBJ2-3, with D possibly matching TRBD1 (5 bases). Germline V lookup: CDR1 SGHNT, CDR2 YYREEE (reference sequence). V lost 3 bases to trimming and J lost 13 bases, with 15 bases between them. The CDR3 runs 12 residues. For the CDR3, the DNA is TGTGCCAGCAGCTCCGCCCTGGGGCGGAAGTATTTT. Translation: CASSSALGRKYF.

This clone was seen more than once but under ten times. The V gene is TRBV7-3, the J gene TRBJ1-2, with TRBD1 identical over 11 bases. The germline V gene encodes CDR1 SGHTA and CDR2 FQGTGA. J lost 4 bases, V lost 3 bases, and 1 base had no gene match. CDR3 length: 14 amino acids. CDR3 protein: CASSFGTGGYGYTF. CDR3 coding DNA: TGTGCCAGCAGCTTCGGGACAGGGGGCTATGGCTACACCTTC.

This rearrangement joins TRBV5-4 to TRBJ1-2; the D is unclear. The CDR3 covers 14 residues. CDR1 and CDR2 (germline): SGHNT, YYREEE (reference sequence). The ends were cut back, 4 bases at V and 3 bases at J, with 13 bases in the middle. CDR3 loop: CASSPGGTYYGYTF. The CDR3 DNA sequence: TGTGCCAGCAGCCCAGGAGGCACGTACTATGGCTACACCTTC.

Comments on this clone: A much larger clone sits a single nucleotide away, making a read error possible. This chain joins TRBV6-6 and TRBJ1-5; no definite D call. The CDR3 is 14 residues long. Germline V gene data show CDR1 as MNHNY and CDR2 as SVGAGI (reference sequence). Trimming removed 8 bases at V and 1 base at J, with 12 bases between. CDR3 protein: CASVVALSNQPQHF. The CDR3 DNA reads as TGTGCCAGCGTCGTCGCCTTGAGCAATCAGCCCCAGCATTTT.

The CDR3 nucleotides are TGTGCCAGCAGCAGGTTAGCGGGAGGGAAAACAGATACGCAGTATTTT. Translation: CASSRLAGGKTDTQYF. The V gene is TRBV11-2, the J gene TRBJ2-3; the match to TRBD2 covers 11 bases. V shed 5 bases and J 3 bases; nucleotides not matched to a gene: 7. In germline, CDR1 is SGHAT, CDR2 FQNNGV. The CDR3 loop spans 16 amino acids.

This clone was counted only a few times. V and J are TRBV7-2 and TRBJ1-1, with D uncertain. From germline, CDR1 is SGHTA and CDR2 FQGNSA. The V and J ends lost 5 bases and 4 bases respectively, with 23 bases between them. There are 17 residues in the CDR3. CDR3 loop: CASSHTPGNFRSTEAFF. The CDR3 DNA is TGTGCCAGCAGCCACACTCCCGGGAACTTTCGTTCCACTGAAGCTTTCTTT.

The chain uses TRBV5-4 and TRBJ2-4, with 11 bases identical to TRBD2. The CDR3 is 15 amino acids. Germline V lookup: CDR1 SGHNT, CDR2 YYREEE (reference sequence). V trimming: 4 bases; J trimming: 6 bases; junction bases outside the gene matches: 6. DNA of the CDR3: TGTGCCAGCAGCATGACTAGCGGGACTGGAAACATTCAGTACTTC. This translates into CASSMTSGTGNIQYF.

DNA for the CDR3: TGCGCCAGCAGTGGGTACTTGCATGAGCAGTTCTTC. Translation gives CASSGYLHEQFF. V gene TRBV10-1 combines with J gene TRBJ2-1, with D unclear. Trimming pared 4 bases from V and 8 bases from J, leaving 9 bases between. This CDR3 comprises 12 residues. Germline CDR1 and CDR2: WNHNN and SYGVQD (reference sequence).